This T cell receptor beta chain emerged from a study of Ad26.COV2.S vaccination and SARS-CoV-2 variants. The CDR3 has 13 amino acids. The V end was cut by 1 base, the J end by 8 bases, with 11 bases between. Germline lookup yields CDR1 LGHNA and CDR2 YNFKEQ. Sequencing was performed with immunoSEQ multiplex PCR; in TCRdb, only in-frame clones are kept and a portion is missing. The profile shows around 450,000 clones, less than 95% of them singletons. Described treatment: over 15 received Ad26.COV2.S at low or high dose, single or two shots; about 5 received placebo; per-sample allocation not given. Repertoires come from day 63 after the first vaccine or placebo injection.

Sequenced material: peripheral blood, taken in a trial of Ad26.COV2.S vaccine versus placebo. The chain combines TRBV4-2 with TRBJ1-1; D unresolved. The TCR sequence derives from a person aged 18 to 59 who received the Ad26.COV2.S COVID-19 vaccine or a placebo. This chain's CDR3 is CASSQVPGTEAFF. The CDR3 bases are TGTGCCAGCAGCCAAGTACCGGGTACAGAAGCTTTCTTT.